This is a list of T cell receptor beta chains from one sample in a study of a mutant IDH1 vaccine in newly diagnosed glioma. Generated by immunoSEQ multiplex PCR, the TCRdb table keeps only in-frame clones and is missing some. The sample lists some 40,000 clones; 65% to 80% were seen once. For these receptors, no antigen is known. The specimen comprised PBMCs, sampled from a glioma patient whose treatment included an IDH1 peptide vaccine. These receptors all come from a middle-aged man with glioma. Both conserved end residues are part of each CDR3. The D gene is left open where the match is weak. Where a row states a size, it is once, few, many or the class of an expanded clone; other rows omit it.

clone_size: NA; v_call: TRBV6-5; d_call: TRBD2; j_call: TRBJ2-1; cdr3_aa: CASSSAGASYNEQFF; cdr3_nt: TGTGCCAGCAGTTCAGCGGGAGCCTCCTACAATGAGCAGTTCTTC
clone_size: NA; v_call: TRBV6-6; d_call: NA; j_call: TRBJ2-5; cdr3_aa: CASSYLGIGETQYF; cdr3_nt: TGTGCCAGCAGTTACTTGGGGATAGGAGAGACCCAGTACTTC
clone_size: few; v_call: TRBV7-9; d_call: NA; j_call: TRBJ1-3; cdr3_aa: CASSHRGSTGNTIYF; cdr3_nt: TGTGCCAGCAGTCATCGGGGAAGTACTGGAAACACCATATATTTT
clone_size: NA; v_call: TRBV30; d_call: NA; j_call: TRBJ1-2; cdr3_aa: CAWSPADYGYTF; cdr3_nt: TGTGCCTGGAGTCCGGCAGACTATGGCTACACCTTC
clone_size: NA; v_call: TRBV6-1; d_call: TRBD1; j_call: TRBJ2-3; cdr3_aa: CASRAGQGTDTQYF; cdr3_nt: TGTGCCAGCAGGGCGGGACAGGGAACAGATACGCAGTATTTT
clone_size: NA; v_call: TRBV19; d_call: TRBD2; j_call: TRBJ2-2; cdr3_aa: CASSIGTSGRDTGELFF; cdr3_nt: TGTGCCAGTAGTATTGGGACTAGCGGGAGAGATACCGGGGAGCTGTTTTTT
clone_size: NA; v_call: TRBV6-4; d_call: TRBD2; j_call: TRBJ2-1; cdr3_aa: CASSEVAGVDGEQFF; cdr3_nt: TGTGCCAGCAGCGAAGTAGCGGGAGTTGACGGTGAGCAGTTCTTC
clone_size: NA; v_call: TRBV19; d_call: NA; j_call: TRBJ1-5; cdr3_aa: CASSIHRSPTGNQPQHF; cdr3_nt: TGTGCCAGTAGTATCCACCGTAGCCCCACTGGCAATCAGCCCCAGCATTTT
clone_size: NA; v_call: TRBV5-1; d_call: TRBD2; j_call: TRBJ2-5; cdr3_aa: CASSLAGAGGSETQYF; cdr3_nt: TGCGCCAGCAGCTTGGCCGGGGCGGGAGGTTCTGAGACCCAGTACTTC
clone_size: NA; v_call: TRBV30; d_call: NA; j_call: TRBJ2-5; cdr3_aa: CAWSRGGRETQYF; cdr3_nt: TGTGCCTGGAGTCGAGGGGGTCGTGAGACCCAGTACTTC
clone_size: once; v_call: TRBV7-9; d_call: TRBD1; j_call: TRBJ1-1; cdr3_aa: CASSLVGQVETEAFF; cdr3_nt: TGTGCCAGCAGCTTAGTCGGACAGGTCGAGACTGAAGCTTTCTTT
clone_size: NA; v_call: TRBV28; d_call: NA; j_call: TRBJ2-3; cdr3_aa: CASSLSPRADTQYF; cdr3_nt: TGTGCCAGCAGTTTATCGCCCAGAGCAGATACGCAGTATTTT
clone_size: NA; v_call: TRBV14; d_call: NA; j_call: TRBJ2-2; cdr3_aa: CASSHPNTGELFF; cdr3_nt: TGTGCCAGCAGCCATCCGAACACCGGGGAGCTGTTTTTT
clone_size: NA; v_call: TRBV27; d_call: NA; j_call: TRBJ1-1; cdr3_aa: CASSLGAGMNTEAFF; cdr3_nt: TGTGCCAGCAGTTTAGGGGCAGGAATGAACACTGAAGCTTTCTTT
clone_size: NA; v_call: TRBV5-4; d_call: NA; j_call: TRBJ1-3; cdr3_aa: CASRSGASGNTIYF; cdr3_nt: TGTGCCAGCAGGTCGGGCGCCTCTGGAAACACCATATATTTT
clone_size: NA; v_call: TRBV5-4; d_call: TRBD1; j_call: TRBJ1-2; cdr3_aa: CASSQGGRNYGYTF; cdr3_nt: TGTGCCAGCAGCCAAGGGGGCAGGAACTATGGCTACACCTTC
clone_size: NA; v_call: TRBV5-4; d_call: NA; j_call: TRBJ2-1; cdr3_aa: CASSWTVRDEQFF; cdr3_nt: TGTGCCAGCAGCTGGACAGTTCGCGATGAGCAGTTCTTC
clone_size: NA; v_call: TRBV29-1; d_call: TRBD2; j_call: TRBJ2-3; cdr3_aa: CSVSGLAGRTDTQYF; cdr3_nt: TGCAGCGTTTCTGGACTAGCGGGACGAACAGATACGCAGTATTTT
clone_size: NA; v_call: TRBV11-3; d_call: NA; j_call: TRBJ1-2; cdr3_aa: CASSPRRDLGYTF; cdr3_nt: TGTGCCAGCAGCCCCAGGAGGGACCTTGGCTACACCTTC
clone_size: NA; v_call: TRBV5-1; d_call: NA; j_call: TRBJ2-7; cdr3_aa: CASSPISTVYEQYF; cdr3_nt: TGCGCCAGCAGCCCCATTAGCACGGTCTACGAGCAGTACTTC
clone_size: few; v_call: TRBV12-5; d_call: NA; j_call: TRBJ2-5; cdr3_aa: CASGLVTLDGGETQYF; cdr3_nt: TGTGCTAGTGGTTTGGTAACCCTAGACGGTGGAGAGACCCAGTACTTC
clone_size: once; v_call: TRBV11-2; d_call: TRBD2; j_call: TRBJ2-1; cdr3_aa: CASSWEAGDVSYNEQFF; cdr3_nt: TGTGCCAGCAGCTGGGAAGCGGGAGACGTGTCCTACAATGAGCAGTTCTTC
clone_size: NA; v_call: TRBV14; d_call: NA; j_call: TRBJ2-2; cdr3_aa: CASSHHIQGGVGELFF; cdr3_nt: TGTGCCAGCAGCCACCATATCCAGGGGGGTGTCGGGGAGCTGTTTTTT
clone_size: NA; v_call: TRBV4-1; d_call: TRBD2; j_call: TRBJ2-7; cdr3_aa: CASSQTGTSVTYEQYF; cdr3_nt: TGCGCCAGCAGCCAGACCGGGACTAGCGTGACCTACGAGCAGTACTTC
clone_size: NA; v_call: TRBV29-1; d_call: NA; j_call: TRBJ2-1; cdr3_aa: CSARTGPFSSNEQFF; cdr3_nt: TGCAGTGCCCGGACCGGGCCATTTTCGTCGAATGAGCAGTTCTTC
clone_size: NA; v_call: TRBV11-3; d_call: TRBD1; j_call: TRBJ2-4; cdr3_aa: CASSPNTPGQGNIQYF; cdr3_nt: TGTGCCAGCAGCCCAAACACTCCGGGACAGGGGAACATTCAGTACTTC
clone_size: NA; v_call: TRBV5-4; d_call: NA; j_call: TRBJ1-5; cdr3_aa: CASSFGGANQPQHF; cdr3_nt: TGTGCCAGCAGCTTTGGGGGGGCTAACCAGCCCCAGCATTTT
clone_size: NA; v_call: TRBV29-1; d_call: TRBD2; j_call: TRBJ2-2; cdr3_aa: CSATSATNTGELFF; cdr3_nt: TGCAGCGCGACTAGCGCAACGAACACCGGGGAGCTGTTTTTT
clone_size: NA; v_call: TRBV19; d_call: NA; j_call: TRBJ2-7; cdr3_aa: CATKEGPTGYEQYF; cdr3_nt: TGTGCCACTAAGGAGGGGCCAACCGGCTACGAGCAGTACTTC
clone_size: few; v_call: TRBV5-1; d_call: NA; j_call: TRBJ1-4; cdr3_aa: CASSRRQYNEKLFF; cdr3_nt: TGCGCCAGCAGCCGTAGACAGTACAATGAAAAACTGTTTTTT
clone_size: NA; v_call: TRBV11-3; d_call: TRBD1; j_call: TRBJ2-1; cdr3_aa: CASSGVDRQGKNEQFF; cdr3_nt: TGTGCCAGCAGCGGGGTAGATAGACAGGGAAAAAATGAGCAGTTCTTC
clone_size: few; v_call: TRBV7-2; d_call: TRBD2; j_call: TRBJ2-1; cdr3_aa: CASIFGGSGSMNEQFF; cdr3_nt: TGTGCCAGCATCTTCGGGGGTAGCGGGAGTATGAATGAGCAGTTCTTC
clone_size: once; v_call: TRBV19; d_call: TRBD1; j_call: TRBJ1-1; cdr3_aa: CASRLGTGANTEAFF; cdr3_nt: TGTGCCAGTAGATTGGGGACAGGGGCTAACACTGAAGCTTTCTTT
clone_size: NA; v_call: TRBV6-1; d_call: TRBD2; j_call: TRBJ2-1; cdr3_aa: CASRRLAGGSGEQFF; cdr3_nt: TGTGCCAGCAGGCGACTAGCGGGAGGGAGCGGCGAGCAGTTCTTC
clone_size: NA; v_call: TRBV4-3; d_call: NA; j_call: TRBJ1-3; cdr3_aa: CASSQGARLTGNTIYF; cdr3_nt: TGCGCCAGCAGCCAAGGGGCCCGACTAACTGGAAACACCATATATTTT
clone_size: NA; v_call: TRBV4-1; d_call: NA; j_call: TRBJ2-1; cdr3_aa: CASSLSGNPYNEQFF; cdr3_nt: TGCGCCAGCAGCCTAAGTGGTAACCCCTACAATGAGCAGTTCTTC
clone_size: NA; v_call: TRBV7-2; d_call: NA; j_call: TRBJ1-2; cdr3_aa: CASLSFLWNDYGYTF; cdr3_nt: TGTGCCAGCCTCAGCTTCCTCTGGAACGATTATGGCTACACCTTC
clone_size: NA; v_call: TRBV27; d_call: TRBD2; j_call: TRBJ2-1; cdr3_aa: CASSLRLAGAWDEQFF; cdr3_nt: TGTGCCAGCAGTTTAAGACTAGCGGGGGCGTGGGATGAGCAGTTCTTC
clone_size: few; v_call: TRBV6-1; d_call: NA; j_call: TRBJ1-1; cdr3_aa: CASVGSRGRAFF; cdr3_nt: TGTGCCAGCGTCGGGAGTAGGGGAAGAGCTTTCTTT
clone_size: NA; v_call: TRBV11-2; d_call: NA; j_call: TRBJ1-1; cdr3_aa: CASSYEGRQNTEAFF; cdr3_nt: TGTGCCAGCAGCTATGAGGGCAGGCAGAACACTGAAGCTTTCTTT
clone_size: NA; v_call: TRBV5-8; d_call: NA; j_call: TRBJ1-5; cdr3_aa: CASSLVGGGGGNQPQHF; cdr3_nt: TGTGCCAGCAGCTTGGTTGGGGGCGGAGGTGGCAATCAGCCCCAGCATTTT
clone_size: NA; v_call: TRBV6-5; d_call: TRBD2; j_call: TRBJ2-3; cdr3_aa: CASSWTSGGGTDTQYF; cdr3_nt: TGTGCCAGCAGTTGGACTAGCGGGGGGGGCACAGATACGCAGTATTTT
clone_size: NA; v_call: TRBV5-1; d_call: NA; j_call: TRBJ2-2; cdr3_aa: CASSLAFQENTGELFF; cdr3_nt: TGCGCCAGCAGCTTGGCATTTCAGGAGAACACCGGGGAGCTGTTTTTT
clone_size: few; v_call: TRBV5-1; d_call: NA; j_call: TRBJ1-5; cdr3_aa: CASSLWWGQPQHF; cdr3_nt: TGCGCCAGCAGCTTGTGGTGGGGTCAGCCCCAGCATTTT
clone_size: NA; v_call: TRBV4-1; d_call: NA; j_call: TRBJ1-1; cdr3_aa: CASIHAPALGGSNTEAFF; cdr3_nt: TGCGCCAGCATCCACGCCCCAGCTCTGGGGGGATCGAACACTGAAGCTTTCTTT
clone_size: NA; v_call: TRBV2; d_call: NA; j_call: TRBJ2-1; cdr3_aa: CASTPIASEIAKQFF; cdr3_nt: TGTGCCAGCACCCCGATAGCTAGCGAGATCGCAAAGCAGTTCTTC
clone_size: NA; v_call: TRBV11-3; d_call: NA; j_call: TRBJ1-2; cdr3_aa: CASSSSAGTGYTF; cdr3_nt: TGTGCCAGCAGCTCGTCCGCTGGGACAGGCTACACCTTC
clone_size: NA; v_call: TRBV19; d_call: NA; j_call: TRBJ2-1; cdr3_aa: CASSIKGESYNEQFF; cdr3_nt: TGTGCCAGTAGTATAAAAGGGGAATCCTACAATGAGCAGTTCTTC
clone_size: NA; v_call: TRBV7-8; d_call: NA; j_call: TRBJ2-7; cdr3_aa: CASSLDLAVGEQYF; cdr3_nt: TGTGCCAGCAGCTTAGACCTAGCAGTGGGCGAGCAGTACTTC
clone_size: NA; v_call: TRBV27; d_call: NA; j_call: TRBJ2-1; cdr3_aa: CASSSRGGGGVGEQFF; cdr3_nt: TGTGCCAGCAGCTCTCGAGGGGGCGGGGGCGTTGGTGAGCAGTTCTTC
clone_size: NA; v_call: TRBV18; d_call: TRBD2; j_call: TRBJ2-2; cdr3_aa: CASSRRTSGNTGELFF; cdr3_nt: TGTGCCAGCTCACGAAGGACTAGCGGGAACACCGGGGAGCTGTTTTTT
clone_size: NA; v_call: TRBV6-5; d_call: NA; j_call: TRBJ2-7; cdr3_aa: CAISPAGGIGTEQYF; cdr3_nt: TGTGCCATCAGCCCCGCCGGCGGGATTGGTACCGAGCAGTACTTC
clone_size: NA; v_call: TRBV13; d_call: NA; j_call: TRBJ2-1; cdr3_aa: CASSLEGTRTSYNEQFF; cdr3_nt: TGTGCCAGCAGCTTAGAAGGAACCAGGACATCCTACAATGAGCAGTTCTTC
clone_size: NA; v_call: TRBV5-6; d_call: TRBD2; j_call: TRBJ2-3; cdr3_aa: CASSPPSGSTDTQYF; cdr3_nt: TGTGCCAGCAGCCCCCCTAGCGGGAGCACAGATACGCAGTATTTT
clone_size: NA; v_call: TRBV1; d_call: NA; j_call: TRBJ1-5; cdr3_aa: CTSSGSNQPQHF; cdr3_nt: TGCACCAGCAGCGGCAGCAATCAGCCCCAGCATTTT
clone_size: NA; v_call: TRBV27; d_call: TRBD1; j_call: TRBJ2-5; cdr3_aa: CASSGKRGTGGHQETQYF; cdr3_nt: TGTGCCAGCAGTGGGAAGAGAGGGACAGGTGGGCACCAAGAGACCCAGTACTTC
clone_size: few; v_call: TRBV6-1; d_call: NA; j_call: TRBJ1-1; cdr3_aa: CASSALQGTNTEAFF; cdr3_nt: TGTGCCAGCAGTGCGCTTCAGGGGACGAACACTGAAGCTTTCTTT
clone_size: NA; v_call: TRBV19; d_call: NA; j_call: TRBJ2-1; cdr3_aa: CASSGSRGMNEQFF; cdr3_nt: TGTGCCAGTAGTGGGAGCAGGGGCATGAATGAGCAGTTCTTC
clone_size: NA; v_call: TRBV18; d_call: NA; j_call: TRBJ1-1; cdr3_aa: CASSSAEGTEAFF; cdr3_nt: TGTGCCAGCTCATCCGCAGAGGGCACTGAAGCTTTCTTT
clone_size: once; v_call: TRBV4-3; d_call: NA; j_call: TRBJ2-4; cdr3_aa: CASSQGAKNIQYF; cdr3_nt: TGCGCCAGCAGCCAAGGAGCCAAAAACATTCAGTACTTC